One T cell receptor beta chain is described in this entry. The data derive from a study of T cell repertoires in cytomegalovirus infection. V was clipped by 2 bases and J by 6 bases, with 14 bases between them. The CDR3 contains 15 residues. From germline, CDR1 is MDHEN and CDR2 SYDVKM. MiXCR, run by TCRdb on the reads, gives a single entry per CDR3 protein. The sample has under 250,000 distinct CDR3 sequences, about 12% seen once. The chain employs TRBV28 and TRBJ2-1; D is perhaps TRBD2 (5 bases). The source is a human donor in good health (CMV status not recorded). Some clones in this sample may be carry-over from other donors' samples. The specimen was PBMCs. As DNA, the CDR3 is TGTGCCAGCAGTTTAAGTGGGAACGGGGTCAATGAGCAGTTCTTC. Translated: CASSLSGNGVNEQFF.